These 16 T cell receptor beta chains were sequenced from one sample in a study of cytomegalovirus exposure and HLA in healthy donors. The PCR was carried out with 60 Vbeta primers and 13 Jbeta primers. TCRdb keeps only in-frame clones here, not all; method: immunoSEQ multiplex PCR. The data contain approximately 210,000 clones, 60% to 85% of them seen just once; the ten biggest clones take up approximately 0.99%. Material: PBMCs. Source of these receptors: a woman aged 40 to 50 in good health and CMV-seronegative.

The V and J genes are TRBV6-5 and TRBJ2-7, with 8 bases fitting TRBD2. The trim removed 0 bases at V and 2 bases at J, leaving 0 bases unmatched. CDR3 size: 14 residues. Per the germline V gene, CDR1 is MNHEY and CDR2 is SVGAGI. The CDR3: CASSYSTSAYEQYF. As DNA, the CDR3 is TGTGCCAGCAGTTACTCGACTAGCGCCTACGAGCAGTACTTC.

The rearrangement joins TRBV6-1 to TRBJ1-2; tentatively, D is TRBD1 (6 bases). Germline assignment: CDR1 MNHNS and CDR2 SASEGT. Between the trimmed V and J ends, which lost 7 bases and 6 bases, there was a span of 18 bases. This CDR3 is 14 amino acids long. Here the CDR3 reads CASTPVGGRDGYTF. Written as DNA, the CDR3 is TGTGCCAGCACCCCTGTAGGGGGTCGGGATGGCTACACCTTC.

The rearrangement joins TRBV2 to TRBJ2-1, with no clear D. Between the trimmed V and J ends, which lost 7 bases and 6 bases, there was a span of 13 bases. The CDR3 length is 13 residues. The germline V gene encodes CDR1 SNHLY and CDR2 FYNNEI. CDR3 bases: TGTGCCAGCAAATTGGTCCAGTCCAATGAGCAGTTCTTC. This codes for CASKLVQSNEQFF. The whole variable domain, filled in from reference TRBV2 and TRBJ2-1, reads EPEVTQTPSHQVTQMGQEVILRCVPISNHLYFYWYRQILGQKVEFLVSFYNNEISEKSEIFDDQFSVERPDGSNFTLKIRSTKLEDSAMYFCASKLVQSNEQFFGPGTRLTVL.

V is TRBV4-2 and J is TRBJ1-2; TRBD1 matches 8 bases. The CDR3 contains 15 residues. V lost 2 bases and J lost 5; bases outside the gene matches: 7. CDR1 is LGHNA and CDR2 is YNFKEQ in the germline V gene. The CDR3 bases are TGTGCCAGCAGCCAACTCGGAGACAGGGGTTATGGCTACACCTTC. Amino acid sequence: CASSQLGDRGYGYTF.

This clone was observed a handful of times. This chain joins TRBV30 and TRBJ1-3; possible D gene TRBD1, 5 bases. The CDR3 is 16 amino acids. V lost 2 bases, J lost 1 base, and 15 bases lay in between. Germline V gene lookup returns CDR1 GTSNPN and CDR2 SVGIG (reference sequence). In DNA, the CDR3 is TGTGCCTGGAGTCGAGGAGGGACCCCGTCTGGAAACACCATATATTTT. It translates to CAWSRGGTPSGNTIYF.

The V and J genes are TRBV5-1 and TRBJ2-1; 8 bases agree with TRBD2. The CDR3 is 13 amino acids. The V gene end was trimmed by 2 bases and the J gene end by 11 bases; junction bases not matched to a gene: 6. Germline CDR1 SGHRS, CDR2 YFSETQ. CDR3 loop: CASSFEGLVKQFF. DNA of the CDR3: TGCGCCAGCAGCTTTGAGGGACTAGTTAAGCAGTTCTTC.

DNA for the CDR3: TGTGCCAGCTCACCCCAGACAGGGGGGGGGTCGGGGTACGAGCAGTACGTC. Encoded protein: CASSPQTGGGSGYEQYV. V usage is TRBV18 and J usage is TRBJ2-7; TRBD1 aligns across 9 bases. This CDR3 is built from 17 residues. Losses at the gene ends were 3 bases for V and 4 bases for J; bases not matched to a gene: 13. Germline values: CDR1 KGHSH, CDR2 LQKENI.

CDR3 residues: CASSPGTSGSKQYF. The CDR3 DNA is TGTGCCAGCAGCCCCGGGACTAGCGGGAGTAAGCAGTACTTC. V gene TRBV7-2 combines with J gene TRBJ2-7; 14 bases map to TRBD2. The CDR3 loop spans 14 amino acids. CDR1 is SGHTA and CDR2 is FQGNSA in the germline V gene. Trimming at V came to 5 bases and at J to 8 bases, leaving 5 bases not matched to a gene. Full variable domain (remainder filled in from reference TRBV7-2 and TRBJ2-7): GAGVSQSPSNKVTEKGKDVELRCDPISGHTALYWYRQSLGQGLEFLIYFQGNSAPDKSGLPSDRFSAERTGGSVSTLTIQRTQQEDSAVYLCASSPGTSGSKQYFGPGTRLTVT.

The chain has TRBV28 and TRBJ1-1, with 7 bases lining up with TRBD1. The length of the CDR3 is 11 residues. Germline CDR1 MDHEN, CDR2 SYDVKM. J gave up 13 bases and V 10 bases, and 12 bases lay outside the gene matches. CDR3 sequence (DNA): TGTGCCACTATGGCGACAGGGCTGGTTTTCTTT. Its translation is CATMATGLVFF.

The CDR3 DNA reads as TGTGCCAGCAGCGTAGCCGCCGGGACAGGGGAAAATGAGCAGTTCTTC. Encoded protein: CASSVAAGTGENEQFF. The chain combines TRBV9 with TRBJ2-1; TRBD1 agrees at 10 bases. Losses at the gene ends were 0 bases for V and 7 bases for J; bases not matched to a gene: 7. The CDR3 is made up of 16 amino acids. Germline V gene lookup returns CDR1 SGDLS and CDR2 YYNGEE.

This chain joins TRBV28 and TRBJ2-7, with 7 bases matching TRBD2. Trimming took 3 bases from V and 4 from J; bases not matched to a gene: 3. This CDR3 has 13 amino acids. Per the germline V gene, CDR1 is MDHEN and CDR2 is SYDVKM. CDR3 sequence reads: CASSFLGGYEQYF. In nucleotides, the CDR3 is TGTGCCAGCAGTTTTCTCGGGGGGTACGAGCAGTACTTC. Based on the CDR3 plus reference TRBV28 and TRBJ2-7, the full variable domain is DVKVTQSSRYLVKRTGEKVFLECVQDMDHENMFWYRQDPGLGLRLIYFSYDVKMKEKGDIPEGYSVSREKKERFSLILESASTNQTSMYLCASSFLGGYEQYFGPGTRLTVT.

This rearrangement joins TRBV30 to TRBJ2-7; no clear D. Germline values: CDR1 GTSNPN, CDR2 SVGIG (reference sequence). CDR3 length: 13 residues. V shed 7 bases and J shed 4 bases, with 17 bases lying between them. The CDR3 DNA reads as TGTGCCTCGGGTCGGCGGATGACTTACGAGCAGTACGTC. This codes for CASGRRMTYEQYV.

This chain joins TRBV29-1 and TRBJ2-7; 7 bases agree with TRBD1. Looked up from germline, CDR1 is SQVTM and CDR2 is ANQGSEA. The CDR3 is made up of 14 amino acids. V lost 4 bases and J lost 5; bases outside the gene matches: 11. The DNA of the CDR3 is TGCAGCGTTGGACAGAGGACAGGCCGCCACGAGCAGTACTTC. Its protein product is CSVGQRTGRHEQYF.

CDR3 sequence (DNA): TGTGCCTGGTCGGGACTAGCGGGAAACTCCTACAATGAGCAGTTCTTC. Its protein product is CAWSGLAGNSYNEQFF. The chain joins TRBV30 to TRBJ2-1; TRBD2 matches at 13 bases. The V gene's germline CDR1 is GTSNPN and CDR2 SVGIG (reference sequence). There are 16 residues in the CDR3. J lost 0 bases, V lost 5 bases, and 4 bases had no gene match.

This clone was observed a single time. This CDR3 is missing its conserved last phenylalanine or tryptophan, likely due to a read error. The chain's CDR3 is CASSPYSGWGGGYTL. As DNA, the CDR3 is TGTGCCAGCAGCCCGTACAGCGGATGGGGGGGTGGCTACACCCTC. The chain employs TRBV14 and TRBJ1-2, with D possibly matching TRBD1 (5 bases). There are 15 residues in the CDR3. V lost 4 bases, J lost 7 bases, and 19 bases lay in between. Germline-derived CDR1 and CDR2 are SGHDN and FVKESK.

CDR3 DNA: TGTGCCAGCAGCGTAGAGTTGGACAACAAACTGTTTTTT. Protein sequence: CASSVELDNKLFF. V and J are TRBV9 and TRBJ1-4, with D tentatively TRBD1 (5 bases). CDR3 size: 13 residues. The V gene lost 0 bases and the J gene lost 11 bases, with 11 bases spanning the gap. CDR1 and CDR2 from the germline V gene are SGDLS and YYNGEE.